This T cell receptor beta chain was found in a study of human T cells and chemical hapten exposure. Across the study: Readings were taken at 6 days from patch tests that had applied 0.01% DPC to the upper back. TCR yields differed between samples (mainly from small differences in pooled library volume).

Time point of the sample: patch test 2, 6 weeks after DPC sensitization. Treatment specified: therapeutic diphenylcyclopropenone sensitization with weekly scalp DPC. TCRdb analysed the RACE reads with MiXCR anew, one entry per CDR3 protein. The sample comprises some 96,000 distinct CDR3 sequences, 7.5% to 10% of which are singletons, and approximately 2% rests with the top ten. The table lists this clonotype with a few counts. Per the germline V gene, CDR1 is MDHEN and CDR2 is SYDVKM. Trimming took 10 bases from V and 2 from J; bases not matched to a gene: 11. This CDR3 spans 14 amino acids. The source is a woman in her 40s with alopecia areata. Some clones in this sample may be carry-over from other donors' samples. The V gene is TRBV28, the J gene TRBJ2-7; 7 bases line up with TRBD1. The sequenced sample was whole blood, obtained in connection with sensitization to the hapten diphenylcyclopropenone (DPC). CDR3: CATTPGGSAYEQYF. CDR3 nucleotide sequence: TGTGCCACCACCCCAGGGGGATCGGCCTACGAGCAGTACTTC. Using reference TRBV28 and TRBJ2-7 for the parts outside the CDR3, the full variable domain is DVKVTQSSRYLVKRTGEKVFLECVQDMDHENMFWYRQDPGLGLRLIYFSYDVKMKEKGDIPEGYSVSREKKERFSLILESASTNQTSMYLCATTPGGSAYEQYFGPGTRLTVT.